A selection of T cell receptor beta chains follows, all from one sample in a study of graft-versus-host responses after intestinal transplantation. The table came from immunoSEQ multiplex PCR; TCRdb's copy has only in-frame clones and leaves some out. The data contain approximately 89,000 clones, approximately 92% of them singletons. The antigens of these receptors remain unknown. Sequencing used unstimulated CD8+ T cells sorted from spleen or lymph node cells, obtained before transplant. These receptors were collected from a human donor who was the organ donor for an intestinal transplant. Each CDR3 is given with its conserved first and last residue. The D gene is left open where the match is weak. Clone size is shown for a subset of rows, as once, few, many or a class of expanded clone.

>-|TRBJ1-2|TRBV10-3|once|14
CAISAVRANYGYTF
TGTGCCATCAGTGCGGTCCGGGCTAACTATGGCTACACCTTC
>-|TRBJ2-7|TRBV7-9|-|15
CASSLAERGSYEQYF
TGTGCCAGCAGCTTAGCGGAAAGGGGGTCCTACGAGCAGTACTTC
>TRBD1|TRBJ1-6|TRBV14|-|15
CASSQMTGPRAPLHF
TGTGCCAGCAGCCAAATGACAGGGCCAAGGGCACCCCTCCACTTT
>TRBD2|TRBJ2-5|TRBV4-2|-|16
CASSQDGFPGGETQYF
TGTGCCAGCAGCCAAGACGGGTTTCCGGGAGGAGAGACCCAGTACTTC
>TRBD2|TRBJ2-3|TRBV6-6|-|16
CASSPGLAGGPDTQYF
TGTGCCAGCAGCCCCGGGCTAGCGGGGGGGCCAGATACGCAGTATTTT
>TRBD1|TRBJ2-7|TRBV5-6|-|15
CASSLDRGISYEQYF
TGTGCCAGCAGCTTGGACAGGGGGATTTCCTACGAGCAGTACTTC
>-|TRBJ1-2|TRBV12-5|-|22
CASGPGRRPPARDTEGNYGYTF
TGTGCTAGTGGTCCCGGGCGACGCCCGCCAGCTCGCGACACAGAGGGTAACTATGGCTACACCTTC
>TRBD2|TRBJ2-3|TRBV19|-|14
CASSIAGGPNTQYF
TGTGCCAGTAGTATAGCGGGAGGCCCGAATACGCAGTATTTT
>-|TRBJ2-7|TRBV7-2|-|16
CASSPQPDSRSYEQYF
TGTGCCAGCAGCCCTCAGCCGGACAGCCGGTCCTACGAGCAGTACTTC
>TRBD2|TRBJ2-3|TRBV6-1|-|15
CASSGLAGGPDTQYF
TGTGCCAGCAGTGGACTAGCGGGAGGGCCAGATACGCAGTATTTT
>TRBD1|TRBJ1-5|TRBV30|-|17
CAWSHGTGVSFYQPQHF
TGTGCCTGGAGTCACGGGACAGGGGTTTCATTTTATCAGCCCCAGCATTTT
>-|TRBJ2-6|TRBV7-9|once|13
CASSSSGANVLTF
TGTGCCAGCAGTTCTTCTGGGGCCAACGTCCTGACTTTC
>-|TRBJ2-7|TRBV10-3|-|16
CAISEVQEFFSYEQYF
TGTGCCATCAGTGAAGTGCAGGAATTTTTCTCCTACGAGCAGTACTTC
>TRBD1|TRBJ1-3|TRBV25-1|-|16
CASSEFGQGSGNTIYF
TGTGCCAGCAGTGAATTCGGACAGGGCTCTGGAAACACCATATATTTT
>TRBD2|TRBJ2-5|TRBV4-1|-|13
CASSPTSEETQYF
TGCGCCAGCAGCCCGACTAGCGAAGAGACCCAGTACTTC